These 5 T cell receptor beta chains were sequenced from one sample in a study of glioma-infiltrating T cells after dendritic cell vaccination (dated by TCRdb to 2016 to 2017). The receptor library was made with the immunoSEQ multiplex PCR assay. In TCRdb, the immuneACCESS table is reduced to in-frame sequences with V and J assigned. These tables do not hold every clone; where another copy was compared, an unresolved V gene accounts for under half, and the others remain unexplained. This sample lists some 70,000 clones; roughly four fifths were detected once. About 10% of the sample is in the top ten clones. Sequencing used blood, obtained before dendritic cell vaccination. These receptors all come from a human donor with glioblastoma.

The gene calls are TRBV9 and TRBJ1-2, with D possibly matching TRBD1 (5 bases). CDR1 is SGDLS and CDR2 is YYNGEE in the germline V gene. CDR3 length: 13 residues. Trimming left V 2 bases short and J 8 bases short, with 13 bases between. Here the CDR3 DNA reads TGTGCCAGCAGCGTCTCCTGGGGGGACGGCTACACCTTC. Protein: CASSVSWGDGYTF.

This clone is a singleton in its sample. This CDR3 is CASFGGLAQSNYGYTF. DNA of the CDR3: TGTGCCAGCTTCGGGGGTCTGGCGCAAAGTAACTATGGCTACACCTTC. The genes are TRBV28 and TRBJ1-2; D may be TRBD1 (5 bases). Germline CDR1 MDHEN, CDR2 SYDVKM. Trimming removed 8 bases at V and 1 base at J, with 20 bases between. The CDR3 length is 16 residues.

This rearrangement joins TRBV5-5 to TRBJ2-5; 13 positions agree with TRBD2. J gave up 2 bases and V 4 bases, and 5 bases lay outside the gene matches. CDR1 and CDR2 from the germline V gene are SGHKS and YYEKEE (reference sequence). This CDR3 region has 16 residues. The chain's CDR3 is CASSRTSGGSQETQYF. In nucleotides, the CDR3 is TGTGCCAGCAGCCGGACTAGCGGGGGATCTCAAGAGACCCAGTACTTC. Using reference TRBV5-5 and TRBJ2-5 for the parts outside the CDR3, the full variable domain is DAGVTQSPTHLIKTRGQQVTLRCSPISGHKSVSWYQQVLGQGPQFIFQYYEKEERGRGNFPDRFSARQFPNYSSELNVNALLLGDSALYLCASSRTSGGSQETQYFGPGTRLLVL.

This rearrangement joins TRBV15 to TRBJ2-2, with 9 bases lining up with TRBD1. The J segment lost 6 bases and the V segment lost 8 bases, leaving 7 bases of the junction unmatched. Germline V gene lookup returns CDR1 LNHNV and CDR2 YYDKDF (reference sequence). The CDR3 is 14 residues long. CDR3 DNA: TGTGCCACCGGGACAGGGAAGCACGCCGGGGAGCTGTTTTTT. Translated: CATGTGKHAGELFF.

The chain employs TRBV29-1 and TRBJ2-1; D perhaps matches TRBD2 (6 bases). Trimming left V 6 bases short and J 7 bases short, with 19 bases between. This CDR3 contains 14 residues. Germline CDR1 is SQVTM and CDR2 is ANQGSEA. The CDR3 reads CSVKTSPLWNEQFF. For the CDR3, the DNA is TGCAGCGTGAAAACTAGCCCGCTATGGAATGAGCAGTTCTTC.